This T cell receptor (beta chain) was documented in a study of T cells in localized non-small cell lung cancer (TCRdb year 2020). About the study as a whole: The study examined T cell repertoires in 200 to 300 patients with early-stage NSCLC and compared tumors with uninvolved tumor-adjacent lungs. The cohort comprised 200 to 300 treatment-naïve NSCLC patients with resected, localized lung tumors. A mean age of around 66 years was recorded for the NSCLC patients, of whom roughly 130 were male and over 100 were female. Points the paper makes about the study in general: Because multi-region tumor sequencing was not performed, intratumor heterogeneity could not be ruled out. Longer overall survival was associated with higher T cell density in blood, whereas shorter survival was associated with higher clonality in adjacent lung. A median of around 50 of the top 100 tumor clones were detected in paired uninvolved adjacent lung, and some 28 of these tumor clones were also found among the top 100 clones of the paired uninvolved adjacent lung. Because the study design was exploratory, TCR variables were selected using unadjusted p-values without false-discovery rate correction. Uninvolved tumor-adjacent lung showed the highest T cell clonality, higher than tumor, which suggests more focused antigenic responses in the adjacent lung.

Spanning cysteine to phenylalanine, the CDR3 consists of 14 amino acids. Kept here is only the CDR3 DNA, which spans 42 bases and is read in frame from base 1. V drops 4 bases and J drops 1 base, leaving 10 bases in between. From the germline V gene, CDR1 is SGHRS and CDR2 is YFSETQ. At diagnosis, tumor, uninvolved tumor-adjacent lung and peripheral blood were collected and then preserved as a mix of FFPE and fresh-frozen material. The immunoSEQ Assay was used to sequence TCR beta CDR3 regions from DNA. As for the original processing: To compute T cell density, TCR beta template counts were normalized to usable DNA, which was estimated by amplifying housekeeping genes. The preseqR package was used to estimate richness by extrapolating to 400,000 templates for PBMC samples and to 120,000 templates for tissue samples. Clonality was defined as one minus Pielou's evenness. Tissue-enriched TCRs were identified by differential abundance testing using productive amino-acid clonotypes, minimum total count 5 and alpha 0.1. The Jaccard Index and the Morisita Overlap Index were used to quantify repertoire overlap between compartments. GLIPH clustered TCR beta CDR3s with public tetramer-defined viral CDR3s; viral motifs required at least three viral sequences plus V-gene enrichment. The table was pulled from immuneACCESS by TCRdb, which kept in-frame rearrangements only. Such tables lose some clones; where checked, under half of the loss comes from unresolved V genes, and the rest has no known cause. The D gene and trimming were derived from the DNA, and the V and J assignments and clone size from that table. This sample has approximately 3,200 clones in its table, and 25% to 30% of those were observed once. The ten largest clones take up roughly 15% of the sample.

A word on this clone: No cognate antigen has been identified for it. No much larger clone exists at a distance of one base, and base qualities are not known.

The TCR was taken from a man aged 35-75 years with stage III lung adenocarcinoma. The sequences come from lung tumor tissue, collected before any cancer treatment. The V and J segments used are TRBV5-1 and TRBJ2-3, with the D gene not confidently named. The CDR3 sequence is CASSINLGTDTQYF. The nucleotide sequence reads TGCGCCAGCAGCATAAATCTGGGCACAGATACGCAGTATTTT.